Sequencing of this TCR beta chain was carried out in a study of blood T cell repertoires in COVID-19 (dated by TCRdb to the early 2020s). Background for the entire study: Samples covering the acute and convalescent phases of COVID-19 were provided by collaborators in the United States, Italy and Spain. The material from the prospective study consisted of cDNA or gDNA derived from T cells, B-cell-depleted T cells, or PBMCs. Subjects who had been exposed to COVID-19, were actively infected with it, or had recovered from it provided the deeply sampled blood TCRbeta repertoires that made up the dataset. The repertoires were released in a freely available public database meant as a resource for research on the immune response to SARS-CoV-2. The samples were drawn from the first 160 participants of the ongoing ImmuneRACE study and from 1,254 subjects provided by 6 global collaborators. The sample metadata nearly always contained a de-identified subject ID, COVID-19 status, age in years and sex. Where HLA class I and class II types were available, the types were taken from metadata supplied by the sample provider, not from assay-based typing. General study outcomes and caveats: How much clinical and demographic metadata was included differed by source and by participant, and the metadata was provided uncurated.

Trimming at the junction amounts to 1 base on V and 2 bases on J, and the germline ends lie 8 bases apart. Counted from cysteine to phenylalanine, this CDR3 has 14 amino acids. Only the CDR3 DNA stays, 42 bases, in frame from base 1. From a lookup of the germline V gene, CDR1 and CDR2 are SGHVS and FQNEAQ. The immunoSEQ Assay, a bias-controlled multiplex PCR, was used to amplify TCRbeta CDR3 regions from genomic DNA. In the original analysis: Within the assay, amplification of reference gene primers was used to estimate how many nucleated cells each sample contained. Sequence reads were collapsed and filtered to measure the absolute abundance of every unique TCRbeta CDR3 rearrangement. For each sample, productive Simpson clonality was calculated as the square root of Simpson's diversity index over productive rearrangements. What TCRdb holds here is the immuneACCESS table cut down to in-frame rearrangements. Part of the clones is not present; checked against another copy, under half of the missing clones reflect an unresolved V gene, and the others are unexplained. V and J calls and clone size are those listed in that table; D and trimming were worked out from the DNA. Here the sample has roughly 100,000 clones; 70% to 90% occur a single time. Approximately 3% of the sample is held by the ten biggest clonotypes.

Each collaborating institution followed its own protocols to collect whole blood in K2EDTA tubes. Collaborator samples were shipped for TCRbeta analysis as frozen whole blood, isolated PBMCs, or DNA extracted from either sample type. Comments on this clone: What antigen it recognizes has not been identified. It has no much larger one-base neighbor in the sample; base qualities were not kept.

Input material: peripheral blood. This TCR was recovered from a man between 50 and 59 years old in a cohort sampled during active COVID-19. Recombination joined TRBV7-8 with TRBJ1-2, with the D gene not clear enough to name. Here is the DNA: TGTGCCAGCAGCTTAGACGCGGGCAACTATGGCTACACCTTC. Its translation reads: CASSLDAGNYGYTF.